The 19 T cell receptor beta chains presented below share a single source sample, sequenced in a study of shared clonotypes between healthy human individuals. Data came from immunoSEQ multiplex PCR; TCRdb stores just in-frame clones and leaves some out. The sample carries about 960,000 clones, around three quarters recorded once. Sequenced input: memory CD4+ T cells sorted from blood. Subset denoted: CD45RA-negative fraction. The receptors originated from a man between 18 and 35 years old in good health.

J is TRBJ2-1 and V is TRBV5-1; perhaps TRBD2 as D (6 bases). The V end lost 0 bases, the J end lost 0 bases, and 10 bases lay between the germline ends. The CDR3 is made up of 16 amino acids. Germline lookup yields CDR1 SGHRS and CDR2 YFSETQ. CDR3 coding DNA: TGCGCCAGCAGCTTGGGATCGGGAGACTCCTACAATGAGCAGTTCTTC. This encodes CASSLGSGDSYNEQFF.

V and J are TRBV7-9 and TRBJ1-4; no definite D call. The CDR3 is made up of 14 amino acids. The germline V gene has CDR1 SEHNR and CDR2 FQNEAQ (reference sequence). Trimming pared 1 base from V and 8 bases from J, leaving 11 bases between. This chain's CDR3 is CASSLGSFGEKLFF. The CDR3 nucleotides read TGTGCCAGCAGCTTAGGGTCGTTCGGAGAAAAACTGTTTTTT.

The chain employs TRBV4-1 and TRBJ2-7, with 8 nucleotides matching TRBD1. The CDR3 has 16 amino acids. Germline CDR1 is MGHRA and CDR2 is YSYEKL. V gave up 0 bases and J gave up 4 bases; unmatched junction bases: 8. The CDR3 region is CASSQDAQGVFYEQYF. CDR3 nucleotide sequence: TGCGCCAGCAGCCAAGACGCACAGGGGGTGTTTTACGAGCAGTACTTC.

This chain links TRBV25-1 with TRBJ2-5; D assignment may be TRBD1 or TRBD2 (6 bases each). The germline V and J ends were trimmed by 2 bases and 1 base, with 11 bases remaining between them. The germline gives CDR1 MGHDK, CDR2 SYGVNS. CDR3 size: 15 residues. CDR3 in amino acids: CASSERGDPQETQYF. As DNA, the CDR3 is TGTGCCAGCAGTGAAAGGGGGGATCCCCAAGAGACCCAGTACTTC. Combining the CDR3 with reference TRBV25-1 and TRBJ2-5 gives the whole variable domain EADIYQTPRYLVIGTGKKITLECSQTMGHDKMYWYQQDPGMELHLIHYSYGVNSTEKGDLSSESTVSRIRTEHFPLTLESARPSHTSQYLCASSERGDPQETQYFGPGTRLLVL.

The chain joins TRBV28 to TRBJ1-4; 10 bases map to TRBD1. CDR1 is MDHEN and CDR2 is SYDVKM in the germline V gene. V lost 5 bases to trimming and J lost 0 bases; unmatched junction nucleotides: 6. This CDR3 has 17 residues. CDR3 amino acids: CASSPWTGGSTNEKLFF. CDR3 in DNA: TGTGCCAGCAGTCCCTGGACAGGGGGATCAACTAATGAAAAACTGTTTTTT.

J is TRBJ2-7 and V is TRBV2; no firm D call. The V end was cut by 1 base, the J end by 10 bases, with 14 bases between. This CDR3 is built from 13 residues. Per germline, CDR1 SNHLY and CDR2 FYNNEI. The CDR3 nucleotides are TGTGCCAGCAGTGAAGAGATTGTGCACGGCCAGTACTTC. Amino acids: CASSEEIVHGQYF.

V is TRBV10-1 and J is TRBJ2-2, with 7 bases that match TRBD2. The CDR3 is made up of 15 amino acids. Germline CDR1 is WNHNN and CDR2 is SYGVQD (reference sequence). The ends lost 3 bases at V and 3 bases at J; junction bases unmatched: 4. The CDR3: CASSDGGLDTGELFF. The CDR3, as DNA: TGCGCCAGCAGTGACGGGGGGTTGGACACCGGGGAGCTGTTTTTT.

The chain carries TRBV28 and TRBJ1-2; tentative D call: TRBD1 (5 bases). V dropped 5 bases and J dropped 5 bases, with 15 bases sitting between them. Germline CDR1 is MDHEN and CDR2 is SYDVKM. The CDR3 is 14 residues long. CDR3 nucleotides: TGTGCCAGCAGTGGGCCGTTCAGGGAATATGGCTACACCTTC. Protein product: CASSGPFREYGYTF.

The chain has TRBV5-8 and TRBJ2-7; D ambiguous. Germline V CDR1 and CDR2: SGHTS, YDEGEE. This CDR3 comprises 11 residues. With 4 bases removed from V and 7 bases from J, the gap between germline ends came to 9 bases. The CDR3 loop is CASSRKGEQYF. The CDR3 DNA reads as TGTGCCAGCAGCCGCAAGGGAGAGCAGTACTTC.

The rearrangement uses TRBV9 and TRBJ2-5, with D possibly TRBD2 on 6 matching bases. The CDR3 runs to 16 residues. Germline CDR1 is SGDLS and CDR2 is YYNGEE. V was shortened by 6 bases and J by 4 bases, with 22 bases between the two germline ends. The CDR3 DNA is TGTGCCAGCAACACTGCGGGGACGGGTCGAGGAGAGACCCAGTACTTC. It specifies CASNTAGTGRGETQYF.

The rearrangement uses TRBV6-1 and TRBJ1-2, with D perhaps matching TRBD1 (6 bases). The germline CDR1 and CDR2 sequences are MNHNS and SASEGT. This CDR3 region has 13 residues. Trimming took off 3 bases at V and 8 bases at J, with 13 bases between the two ends. The CDR3 spells CASSDFRTEGYTF. In DNA, the CDR3 is TGTGCCAGCAGTGACTTTAGGACAGAAGGCTACACCTTC.

This chain joins TRBV7-8 and TRBJ1-5; D is unresolved. The V and J ends lost 1 base and 3 bases respectively, with 7 bases between them. This CDR3 is built from 14 residues. CDR1 is SGHVS, CDR2 FQNEAQ, per germline. The CDR3 region has the DNA TGTGCCAGCAGCTTAGGACCGATCAATCAGCCCCAGCATTTT. Protein sequence: CASSLGPINQPQHF.

The chain combines TRBV9 with TRBJ1-4; 7 nucleotides align to TRBD1. V lost 0 bases, J lost 2 bases, and 7 bases stayed unmatched. Germline V CDR1 and CDR2: SGDLS, YYNGEE. The CDR3 consists of 17 residues. The CDR3 loop reads CASSVDDRAKTNEKLFF. CDR3 sequence (DNA): TGTGCCAGCAGCGTAGACGACAGGGCCAAGACTAATGAAAAACTGTTTTTT. The entire variable domain, with the rest obtained from reference TRBV9 and TRBJ1-4, is as follows: DSGVTQTPKHLITATGQRVTLRCSPRSGDLSVYWYQQSLDQGLQFLIQYYNGEERAKGNILERFSAQQFPDLHSELNLSSLELGDSALYFCASSVDDRAKTNEKLFFGSGTQLSVL.

The CDR3 DNA reads TGCGCCAGCAGTGATGGACTGGGTAACTATGGCTACACCTTC. This translates into CASSDGLGNYGYTF. J is TRBJ1-2 and V is TRBV10-1; D is uncertain. Germline lookup yields CDR1 WNHNN and CDR2 SYGVQD (reference sequence). Trimming took off 3 bases at V and 1 base at J, with 9 bases between the two ends. The length of the CDR3 is 14 residues.

This clone was seen a handful of times. The chain employs TRBV7-3 and TRBJ1-6; D uncertain. V gave up 3 bases and J gave up 5 bases, with 8 bases separating them. CDR3 length: 14 residues. Germline loops: CDR1 SGHTA, CDR2 FQGTGA. CDR3 coding DNA: TGTGCCAGCAGCTTGAACATCAATAATTCACCCCTCCACTTT. Residues: CASSLNINNSPLHF.

The rearrangement links TRBV18 to TRBJ2-3; possibly TRBD1 for D (6 bases). Germline V gives CDR1 KGHSH, CDR2 LQKENI. Trimming stripped 1 base from V and 3 bases from J, with 14 bases between. The CDR3 runs to 16 residues. CDR3 residues: CASSPLTGIGTDTQYF. The CDR3 DNA reads as TGTGCCAGCTCACCACTTACAGGGATAGGAACAGATACGCAGTATTTT.

V usage is TRBV18 and J usage is TRBJ2-5; 14 nucleotides agree with TRBD2. The CDR3 contains 19 residues. Trimming took 4 bases from V and 0 from J; bases not matched to a gene: 10. Per germline, CDR1 KGHSH and CDR2 LQKENI. CDR3 coding DNA: TGTGCCAGCTCACGGGGACTAGCGGGGGAGAGATCGTACCAAGAGACCCAGTACTTC. Translation: CASSRGLAGERSYQETQYF.

A note on this clone: Other DNA sequences within the sample encode an identical CDR3. The chain has TRBV6-5 and TRBJ2-2; D is ambiguous. V lost 4 bases, J lost 4 bases, and 7 bases lay in between. The CDR3 has 13 amino acids. CDR1 and CDR2 (germline): MNHEY, SVGAGI. DNA for the CDR3: TGTGCCAGCAGTTCTCGCGGCACCGGGGAGCTGTTTTTT. Amino acid sequence: CASSSRGTGELFF.

The chain combines TRBV30 with TRBJ2-5; D may correspond to TRBD1 or TRBD2 (5 bases each). The CDR3 has 15 residues. Per germline, CDR1 GTSNPN and CDR2 SVGIG (reference sequence). The V end lost 2 bases, the J end lost 5 bases, and 18 bases lay between the germline ends. The CDR3: CAWSPPGSWTETQYF. In DNA form, the CDR3 reads TGTGCCTGGAGTCCCCCAGGGTCTTGGACTGAGACCCAGTACTTC. The variable domain in full, completed from reference TRBV30 and TRBJ2-5, reads SQTIHQWPATLVQPVGSPLSLECTVEGTSNPNLYWYRQAAGRGLQLLFYSVGIGQISSEVPQNLSASRPQDRQFILSSKKLLLSDSGFYLCAWSPPGSWTETQYFGPGTRLLVL.